Detailed here is one T cell receptor (beta chain). Compared with germline, one end of the junction differs, possibly owing to a read error. The entry originates in a study of patients and donors after allogeneic stem cell transplantation. The germline V gene encodes CDR1 MGHRA and CDR2 YSYEKL. CDR3 length: 17 residues. TCRdb fed the RT-PCR reads into MiXCR, producing one record per CDR3 protein. The sample shows almost 20,000 distinct CDR3 sequences, around 5% of them seen only once. Sequencing input: blood, either unsorted or a sorted T cell fraction (not recorded which). This clonotype was sampled from a human donor who was either an allogeneic HSCT recipient or a stem cell or donor lymphocyte infusion donor (not recorded which). It is not recorded whose cells these are; they may come from a transplant donor. The V and J genes are TRBV4-1 and TRBJ1-3; TRBD1 is a possible D gene (5 bases). CDR3 DNA: TGCGCCAGCAGCCAAGCAAACCAGGGTCTTGGTGGAACCACCATATATTTT. Protein sequence: CASSQANQGLGGTTIYF.